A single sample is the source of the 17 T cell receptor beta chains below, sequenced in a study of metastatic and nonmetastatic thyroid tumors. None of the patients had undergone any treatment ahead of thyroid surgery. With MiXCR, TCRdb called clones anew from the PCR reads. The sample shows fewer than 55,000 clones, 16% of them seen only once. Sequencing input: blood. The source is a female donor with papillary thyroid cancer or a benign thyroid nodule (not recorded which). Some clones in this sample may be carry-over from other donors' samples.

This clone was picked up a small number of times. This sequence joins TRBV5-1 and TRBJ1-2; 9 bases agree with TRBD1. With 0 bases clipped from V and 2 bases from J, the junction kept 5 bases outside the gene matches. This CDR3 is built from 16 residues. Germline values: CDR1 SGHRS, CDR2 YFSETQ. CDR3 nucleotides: TGCGCCAGCAGCTTGGGGGGACAGGGAAGAAACTATGGCTACACCTTC. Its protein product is CASSLGGQGRNYGYTF.

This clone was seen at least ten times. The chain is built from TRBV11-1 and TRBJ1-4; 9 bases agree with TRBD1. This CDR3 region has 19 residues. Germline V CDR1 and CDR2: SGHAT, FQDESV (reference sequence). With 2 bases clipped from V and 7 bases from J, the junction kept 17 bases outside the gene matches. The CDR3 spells CASSLSAGTGRGEFEKLFF. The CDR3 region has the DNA TGTGCCAGCAGCTTAAGCGCCGGGACAGGGAGAGGGGAGTTTGAAAAACTGTTTTTT.

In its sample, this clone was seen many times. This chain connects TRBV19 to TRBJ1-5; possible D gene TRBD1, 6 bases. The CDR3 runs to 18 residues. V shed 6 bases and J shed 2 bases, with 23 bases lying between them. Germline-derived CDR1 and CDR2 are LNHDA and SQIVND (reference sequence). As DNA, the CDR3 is TGTGCCAGTAGCCCCTCCCGGGACACCCAATCCGGCAATCAGCCCCAGCATTTT. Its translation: CASSPSRDTQSGNQPQHF. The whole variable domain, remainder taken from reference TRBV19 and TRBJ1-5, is DGGITQSPKYLFRKEGQNVTLSCEQNLNHDAMYWYRQDPGQGLRLIYYSQIVNDFQKGDIAEGYSVSREKKESFPLTVTSAQKNPTAFYLCASSPSRDTQSGNQPQHFGDGTRLSIL.

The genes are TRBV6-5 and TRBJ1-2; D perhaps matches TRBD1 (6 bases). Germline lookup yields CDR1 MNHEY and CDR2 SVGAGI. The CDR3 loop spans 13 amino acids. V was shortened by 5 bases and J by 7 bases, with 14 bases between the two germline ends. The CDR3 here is CASSTSPGAGYTF. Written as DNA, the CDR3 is TGTGCCAGCAGTACTAGCCCAGGGGCTGGCTACACCTTC.

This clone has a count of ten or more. As DNA, the CDR3 is TGTGCCAGTAGTGGTCAGGGAGGGGGTCAGCCCCAGCATTTT. It encodes CASSGQGGGQPQHF. This chain joins TRBV19 and TRBJ1-5; TRBD1 is a possible D gene (6 bases). V was pared by 5 bases and J by 6 bases, with 14 bases between. The germline gives CDR1 LNHDA, CDR2 SQIVND (reference sequence). The CDR3 has 14 amino acids. The full variable domain, with the rest looked up from reference TRBV19 and TRBJ1-5, is DGGITQSPKYLFRKEGQNVTLSCEQNLNHDAMYWYRQDPGQGLRLIYYSQIVNDFQKGDIAEGYSVSREKKESFPLTVTSAQKNPTAFYLCASSGQGGGQPQHFGDGTRLSIL.

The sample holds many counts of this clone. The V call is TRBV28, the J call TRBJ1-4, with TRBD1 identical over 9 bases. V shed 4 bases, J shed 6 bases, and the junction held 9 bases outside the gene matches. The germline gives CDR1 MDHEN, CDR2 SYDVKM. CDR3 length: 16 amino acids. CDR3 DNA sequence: TGTGCCAGCAGTTGGGGGGGACAGGGTGGAGATGAAAAACTGTTTTTT. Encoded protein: CASSWGGQGGDEKLFF. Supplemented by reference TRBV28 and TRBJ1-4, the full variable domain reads DVKVTQSSRYLVKRTGEKVFLECVQDMDHENMFWYRQDPGLGLRLIYFSYDVKMKEKGDIPEGYSVSREKKERFSLILESASTNQTSMYLCASSWGGQGGDEKLFFGSGTQLSVL.

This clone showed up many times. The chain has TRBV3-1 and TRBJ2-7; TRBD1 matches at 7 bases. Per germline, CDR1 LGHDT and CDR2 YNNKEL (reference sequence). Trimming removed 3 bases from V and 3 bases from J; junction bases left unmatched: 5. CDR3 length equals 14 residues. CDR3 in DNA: TGTGCCAGCAGCCAGGCGACAGGGTACTACGAGCAGTACTTC. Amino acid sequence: CASSQATGYYEQYF.

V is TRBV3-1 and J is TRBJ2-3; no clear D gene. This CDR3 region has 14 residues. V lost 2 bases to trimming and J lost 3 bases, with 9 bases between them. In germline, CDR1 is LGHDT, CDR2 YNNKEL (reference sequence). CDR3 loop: CASSQPSKTDTQYF. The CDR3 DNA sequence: TGTGCCAGCAGCCAACCTAGTAAGACAGATACGCAGTATTTT.

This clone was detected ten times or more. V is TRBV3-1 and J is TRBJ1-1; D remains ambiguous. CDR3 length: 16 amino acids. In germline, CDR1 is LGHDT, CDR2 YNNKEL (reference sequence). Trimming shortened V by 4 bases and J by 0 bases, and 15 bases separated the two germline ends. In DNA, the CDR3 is TGTGCCAGCAGCCCCAAATCCCGTCTGGTGAACACTGAAGCTTTCTTT. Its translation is CASSPKSRLVNTEAFF. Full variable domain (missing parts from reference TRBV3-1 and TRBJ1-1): DTAVSQTPKYLVTQMGNDKSIKCEQNLGHDTMYWYKQDSKKFLKIMFSYNNKELIINETVPNRFSPKSPDKAHLNLHINSLELGDSAVYFCASSPKSRLVNTEAFFGQGTRLTVV.

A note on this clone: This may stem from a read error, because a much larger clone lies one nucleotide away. The CDR3 loop reads CSVVIQEKTQYF. Written as DNA, the CDR3 is TGCAGCGTTGTCATCCAGGAGAAGACCCAGTACTTC. This sequence joins TRBV29-1 and TRBJ2-5; D is uncertain. Trimming stripped 4 bases from V and 6 bases from J, with 12 bases between. Germline loops: CDR1 SQVTM, CDR2 ANQGSEA. This CDR3 contains 12 residues.

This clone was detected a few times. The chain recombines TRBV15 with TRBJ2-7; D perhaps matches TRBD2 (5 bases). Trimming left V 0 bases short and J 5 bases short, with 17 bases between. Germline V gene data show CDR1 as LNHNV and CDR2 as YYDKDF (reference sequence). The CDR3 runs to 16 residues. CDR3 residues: CATSRDRGSELNEQYF. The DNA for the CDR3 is TGTGCCACCAGCAGAGATCGTGGGAGTGAATTAAACGAGCAGTACTTC.

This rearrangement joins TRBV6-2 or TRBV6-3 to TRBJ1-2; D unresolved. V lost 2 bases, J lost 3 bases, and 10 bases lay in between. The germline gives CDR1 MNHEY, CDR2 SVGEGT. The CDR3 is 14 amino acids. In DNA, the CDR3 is TGTGCCAGCAGTTACGGGTTGGGTTACTATGGCTACACCTTC. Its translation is CASSYGLGYYGYTF.

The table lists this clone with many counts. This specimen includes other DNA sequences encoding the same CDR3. CDR3 in DNA: TGTGCCAGCAGTGAAGACATACGGGGGGACTATGGCTACACCTTC. Protein product: CASSEDIRGDYGYTF. The chain couples TRBV25-1 to TRBJ1-2; a weak D match, TRBD1 (5 bases). Looked up from germline, CDR1 is MGHDK and CDR2 is SYGVNS. This CDR3 is built from 15 residues. Trimming pared 2 bases from V and 3 bases from J, leaving 13 bases between.

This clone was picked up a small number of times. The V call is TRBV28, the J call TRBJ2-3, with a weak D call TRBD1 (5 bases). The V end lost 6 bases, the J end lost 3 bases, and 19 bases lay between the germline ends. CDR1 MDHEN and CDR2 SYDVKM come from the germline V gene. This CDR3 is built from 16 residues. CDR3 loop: CASSRVWGGETDTQYF. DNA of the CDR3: TGTGCCAGCAGCCGCGTCTGGGGCGGCGAAACAGATACGCAGTATTTT.

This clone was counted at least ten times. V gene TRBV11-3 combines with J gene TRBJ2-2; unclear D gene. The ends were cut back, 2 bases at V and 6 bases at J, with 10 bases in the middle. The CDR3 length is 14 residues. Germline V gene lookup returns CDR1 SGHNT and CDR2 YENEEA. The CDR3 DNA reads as TGTGCCAGCAGCTTACAGTTCTCAGCCGGGGAGCTGTTTTTT. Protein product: CASSLQFSAGELFF.

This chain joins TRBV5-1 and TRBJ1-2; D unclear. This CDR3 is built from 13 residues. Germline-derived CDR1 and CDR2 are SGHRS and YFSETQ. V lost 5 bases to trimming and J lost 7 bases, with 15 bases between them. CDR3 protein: CASSPSLTGGYTF. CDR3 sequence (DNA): TGCGCCAGCAGTCCCAGCCTCACGGGTGGCTACACCTTC.

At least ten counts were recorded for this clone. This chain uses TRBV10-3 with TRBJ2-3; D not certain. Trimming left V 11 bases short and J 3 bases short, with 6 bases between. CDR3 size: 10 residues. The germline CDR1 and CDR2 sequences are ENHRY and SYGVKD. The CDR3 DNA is TGTGCCGTCCGTACAGATACGCAGTATTTT. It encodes CAVRTDTQYF.